Presented here are 27 T cell receptor beta chains from one specimen sequenced in a study of T cell clonality in common variable immunodeficiency (dated by TCRdb to the mid-2010s). Receptor libraries were prepared by the immunoSEQ multiplex PCR assay. The immuneACCESS repertoire file appears here via TCRdb, limited to in-frame rearrangements. These files lack a portion of the clones; in checked studies, under half of the deficit traces to unresolved V genes, and the cause of the others is not known. The sample records 50,000 to 70,000 clones, none occurring a single time. The ten largest clones capture around 0.84% of the sample. Input material: peripheral blood mononuclear cells. The receptors were gathered from a person aged 18-70 years in good health.

This clone was picked up a small number of times. The CDR3 bases that were read are TGTGCCAGTAGAGACTGCGGCCCCTACAATGAC. This sequence encodes CASRDCGPYND. The full CDR3 reads CASRDCGPYNDYTF. The rearrangement uses TRBV19 and TRBJ1-2; D ambiguous. Coverage ceases 3 residues before the CDR3 finishes, and the germline J gene fills in the end. Per germline, CDR1 LNHDA and CDR2 SQIVND (reference sequence). This CDR3 comprises 14 residues.

This clone was detected many times. With the read ending 3 residues before the CDR3 end, the germline J gene is used to fill in that end. The chain joins TRBV5-4 to TRBJ2-3, with D perhaps matching TRBD1 (5 bases). Germline V lookup: CDR1 SGHNT, CDR2 YYREEE (reference sequence). The CDR3 is 15 amino acids. V was pared by 2 bases and J by 2 bases, with 12 bases between. The CDR3: CASSLSQGNTDTQYF. The covered CDR3 bases are TGTGCCAGCAGCTTAAGCCAGGGAAACACAGATACG.

This clone has only a few counts. The read ends 3 residues before the CDR3 terminus; that terminus is restored from the germline J gene. The chain links TRBV7-2 to TRBJ1-2; 8 bases map to TRBD1. The CDR3 is 14 residues long. Germline CDR1 and CDR2: SGHTA and FQGNSA. CDR3 amino acids: CASSWTGQAGTYTF. The part of the CDR3 DNA that was read is TGTGCCAGCAGCTGGACAGGGCAGGCAGGTACC.

This clone was counted between two and nine times. The CDR3 end falls 3 residues outside the read, so it is completed with the germline J gene. This chain links TRBV7-2 with TRBJ1-1; no clear D. Trimming pared 1 base from V and 4 bases from J, leaving 13 bases between. CDR1 SGHTA and CDR2 FQGNSA come from the germline V gene. This CDR3 is built from 15 residues. This CDR3 reads CASSLGIENPTEAFF. The sequenced part of the CDR3 DNA is TGTGCCAGCAGCTTAGGAATAGAAAACCCCACTGAA.

This clone was detected many times. The read ends 3 residues early relative to the CDR3; the germline J gene fills the gap. The rearrangement links TRBV5-1 to TRBJ2-3, with D possibly TRBD2 on 6 matching bases. CDR1 and CDR2 from the germline V gene are SGHRS and YFSETQ. The V gene lost 4 bases and the J gene lost 5 bases, with 20 bases spanning the gap. CDR3 length equals 16 residues. Partial CDR3 DNA: TGCGCCAGCAGCCCGGGGCGTAGCGGCAACCGAGATACG. Translating gives CASSPGRSGNRDT. The entire CDR3 protein reads CASSPGRSGNRDTQYF. Drawing the rest from reference TRBV5-1 and TRBJ2-3, the complete variable domain is KAGVTQTPRYLIKTRGQQVTLSCSPISGHRSVSWYQQTPGQGLQFLFEYFSETQRNKGNFPGRFSGRQFSNSRSEMNVSTLELGDSALYLCASSPGRSGNRDTQYFGPGTRLTVL.

At least ten counts were recorded for this clone. The sequence runs out 3 residues before the end of the CDR3; the remainder is reconstructed from the germline J gene. The V call is TRBV5-1, the J call TRBJ1-1; D possibly corresponds to TRBD1 (5 bases). CDR3 length: 14 amino acids. Trimming took off 3 bases at V and 1 base at J, with 10 bases between the two ends. Germline V gene data show CDR1 as SGHRS and CDR2 as YFSETQ. CDR3 loop: CASSWGLENTEAFF. Incomplete CDR3 DNA: TGCGCCAGCAGCTGGGGACTCGAGAACACTGAA.

Comment on this clone: Coverage ceases 3 residues before the CDR3 finishes, and the germline J gene fills in the end. This sequence joins TRBV6-4 and TRBJ1-5, with unresolved D. Between the trimmed V and J ends, which lost 8 bases and 6 bases, there was a span of 14 bases. Germline CDR1 is MRHNA and CDR2 is SNTAGT. This CDR3 has 13 amino acids. The CDR3 loop reads CASEGLAVQPQHF. The CDR3 DNA, read in part, is TGTGCCAGCGAGGGTTTAGCGGTTCAGCCC.

This clone came up many times. The CDR3 end lies 3 residues beyond the end of the read and is filled in from the germline J gene. V gene TRBV7-8 combines with J gene TRBJ2-3; D is unresolved. Germline loops: CDR1 SGHVS, CDR2 FQNEAQ. This CDR3 contains 14 residues. Trimming left V 5 bases short and J 4 bases short, with 13 bases between. CDR3 protein: CASSPETAADTQYF. The CDR3 DNA, read in part, is TGTGCCAGCAGCCCAGAGACTGCCGCAGATACG.

The table lists this clone with many counts. The CDR3 end is not reached by the read, which stops 3 residues before it; the germline J gene fills it in. J is TRBJ2-7 and V is TRBV6-2 or TRBV6-3; TRBD1 agrees at 8 bases. Germline lookup yields CDR1 MNHEY and CDR2 SVGEGT. The ends lost 4 bases at V and 2 bases at J; junction bases unmatched: 4. There are 14 residues in the CDR3. The CDR3: CASSSSRGPYEQYF. CDR3 DNA, as far as it was read: TGTGCCAGCAGTTCGTCCAGGGGGCCCTACGAG.

Note on this clone: One base away lies a much larger clone, so this may be a sequencing read error. Read data end 3 residues before the CDR3 end; the end is taken from the germline J gene. Other DNA variants within this sample encode the same CDR3. The gene calls are TRBV13 and TRBJ1-3; weak D call: TRBD1 (5 bases). Germline assignment: CDR1 PRHDT and CDR2 FYEKMQ (reference sequence). The CDR3 is 14 residues long. The sequenced CDR3 bases are TGTGCCAGCACCTGGGGGGGTTCAGGAAACACA. Its protein product is CASTWGGSGNT. The whole CDR3 is CASTWGGSGNTIYF.

This clone was seen more than once but under ten times. The CDR3 end falls 3 residues outside the read, so it is completed with the germline J gene. The gene calls are TRBV7-2 and TRBJ1-2, with D possibly TRBD1 on 6 matching bases. Germline CDR1 reads SGHTA; CDR2 reads FQGNSA. The CDR3 has 15 amino acids. The CDR3 here is CASSRTADSYNDYTF. The sequenced CDR3 bases are TGTGCCAGCAGCCGGACAGCCGATTCCTACAATGAC.

Comment on this clone: The read finishes 3 residues shy of the CDR3 end, and the germline J gene is used to complete it. This chain uses TRBV2 with TRBJ2-7; 9 positions match TRBD2. Per the germline V gene, CDR1 is SNHLY and CDR2 is FYNNEI. The CDR3 consists of 13 residues. Trimming cost V 8 bases and J 5 bases; bases outside gene matches: 7. The sequenced part of the CDR3 DNA is TGTGCCAGCGGTTTAGCGGGAGTCCACGAG. Translating gives CASGLAGVHE. The CDR3 as a whole reads CASGLAGVHEQYF.

This clone was recorded at least ten times. The read stops 3 residues short of the end of the CDR3; the missing end is completed from the germline J gene. This chain links TRBV7-2 with TRBJ2-3, with D perhaps TRBD2 (5 bases). V lost 5 bases, J lost 0 bases, and 12 bases lay in between. The CDR3 consists of 15 residues. Germline V gives CDR1 SGHTA, CDR2 FQGNSA. The CDR3 DNA, read in part, is TGTGCCAGCAGCGCAGAACGGGGTAGCACAGATACG. Its translation: CASSAERGSTDT. In full, the CDR3 reads CASSAERGSTDTQYF.

This clone was found many times. The read ends 3 residues early relative to the CDR3; the germline J gene fills the gap. The chain joins TRBV5-1 to TRBJ1-1, with D unresolved. The V end lost 6 bases, the J end lost 3 bases, and 15 bases lay between the germline ends. CDR1 SGHRS and CDR2 YFSETQ come from the germline V gene. This CDR3 comprises 14 residues. This CDR3 is CASKLNAQDTEAFF. Partial CDR3 DNA: TGCGCCAGCAAGCTCAACGCTCAGGACACTGAA.

The sample holds many counts of this clone. The part of the CDR3 DNA that was read is TGTGCCAGTAGTCCCGAGACTAGAATCTACGAG. Protein sequence: CASSPETRIYE. The whole CDR3 protein is CASSPETRIYEQYF. The V call is TRBV19, the J call TRBJ2-7; weak D call: TRBD2 (6 bases). With the read ending 3 residues before the CDR3 end, the germline J gene is used to fill in that end. V was shortened by 5 bases and J by 3 bases, with 14 bases between the two germline ends. The CDR3 extends over 14 amino acids. In germline, CDR1 is LNHDA, CDR2 SQIVND (reference sequence).

This clone appeared many times. The CDR3 extends 3 residues past the end of the read, so its final part is completed from the germline J gene. V and J are TRBV7-9 and TRBJ1-1; maybe TRBD1 (5 bases). V lost 0 bases, J lost 1 base, and 6 bases lay in between. The CDR3 runs to 14 residues. CDR1 is SEHNR and CDR2 is FQNEAQ in the germline V gene (reference sequence). Incomplete CDR3 DNA: TGTGCCAGCAGCTTAGCGGGGGGGAACACTGAA. As protein: CASSLAGGNTE. The whole CDR3 protein is CASSLAGGNTEAFF.

This clone was seen many times. From the germline J gene comes the end of the CDR3, since the read stops 3 residues before it. This chain joins TRBV20-1 and TRBJ2-7; D might be TRBD2 (5 bases). The length of the CDR3 is 12 residues. Between the trimmed V and J ends, which lost 4 bases and 3 bases, there was a span of 10 bases. The germline CDR1 and CDR2 sequences are DFQATT and SNEGSKA (reference sequence). Incomplete CDR3 DNA: TGCAGTGCTAACGGGGATAACTACGAG. Protein sequence: CSANGDNYE. The CDR3 reads in full as CSANGDNYEQYF.

This clone was counted at least ten times. At one boundary the junction diverges from the germline segment, which might be a read error. The read halts 3 residues ahead of the CDR3 end, with the missing end drawn from the germline J gene. The chain carries TRBV4-2 and TRBJ2-3, with 7 bases fitting TRBD2. CDR1 LGHNA and CDR2 YNFKEQ come from the germline V gene. The length of the CDR3 is 15 residues. Incomplete CDR3 DNA: TGCGCCAGCAGCCAAGACCCGACTAGCCGGGATACG. Translating gives CASSQDPTSRDT. The full CDR3 is CASSQDPTSRDTQYF.

This clone was seen ten or more times. The covered CDR3 bases are TGTGCCAGCAGCCTCCTCGGCGGTCCAAATACG. Translation gives CASSLLGGPNT. In full, the CDR3 is CASSLLGGPNTQYF. The rearrangement links TRBV14 to TRBJ2-3, with no clear D. The missing CDR3 end, 3 residues past where the read stops, is filled in from the germline J gene. V was shortened by 4 bases and J by 7 bases, with 15 bases between the two germline ends. There are 14 residues in the CDR3. Germline-derived CDR1 and CDR2 are SGHDN and FVKESK.

This clone was seen repeatedly, ten times or more. The DNA read from the CDR3 is TGCAGTGCTACCCCAGGGGGAGTGTGGAACACTGAA. Its translation is CSATPGGVWNTE. The full CDR3 protein is CSATPGGVWNTEAFF. The chain joins TRBV20-1 to TRBJ1-1; TRBD1 matches 7 bases. The sequenced fragment ends 3 residues before the CDR3 boundary, so the rest is inferred from the germline J gene. With 4 bases clipped from V and 1 base from J, the junction kept 9 bases outside the gene matches. CDR3 length: 15 amino acids. From germline, CDR1 is DFQATT and CDR2 SNEGSKA (reference sequence).

This clone was seen a few times. The CDR3 extends 3 residues past the end of the read, so its final part is completed from the germline J gene. The V call is TRBV20-1, the J call TRBJ1-2; TRBD1 matches at 8 bases. The CDR3 extends over 15 amino acids. CDR1 DFQATT and CDR2 SNEGSKA come from the germline V gene (reference sequence). J gave up 4 bases and V 3 bases, and 10 bases lay outside the gene matches. CDR3: CSASYRGDAIYGYTF. CDR3 DNA (partial): TGCAGTGCTAGTTACAGGGGGGATGCTATCTATGGC.

This clone has ten or more counts. The sequenced fragment ends 3 residues before the CDR3 boundary, so the rest is inferred from the germline J gene. The V gene is TRBV2, the J gene TRBJ2-1; 13 bases map to TRBD2. Losses at the gene ends were 6 bases for V and 5 bases for J; bases not matched to a gene: 4. Per the germline V gene, CDR1 is SNHLY and CDR2 is FYNNEI. This CDR3 comprises 15 residues. The DNA read from the CDR3 is TGTGCCAGCAGGAAACTAGCGGGGGGGAACAATGAG. It is translated as CASRKLAGGNNE. The entire CDR3 reads CASRKLAGGNNEQFF.

In its sample, this clone was seen many times. The read ends 3 residues before the CDR3 terminus; that terminus is restored from the germline J gene. The chain combines TRBV19 with TRBJ2-6; 7 bases line up with TRBD2. The ends lost 10 bases at V and 0 bases at J; junction bases unmatched: 9. The germline CDR1 and CDR2 sequences are LNHDA and SQIVND (reference sequence). The CDR3 loop spans 16 amino acids. The CDR3 protein is CATRGAGDSGANVLTF. The DNA read from the CDR3 is TGTGCCACTCGAGGGGCGGGGGACTCTGGGGCCAACGTC. The entire variable domain, with the rest obtained from reference TRBV19 and TRBJ2-6, is as follows: DGGITQSPKYLFRKEGQNVTLSCEQNLNHDAMYWYRQDPGQGLRLIYYSQIVNDFQKGDIAEGYSVSREKKESFPLTVTSAQKNPTAFYLCATRGAGDSGANVLTFGAGSRLTVL.

This clone was seen a few times. The sequenced fragment ends 3 residues before the CDR3 boundary, so the rest is inferred from the germline J gene. This chain connects TRBV7-9 to TRBJ1-4; unclear D gene. Per germline, CDR1 SEHNR and CDR2 FQNEAQ (reference sequence). This CDR3 spans 15 amino acids. The CDR3 reads CASSYQTSGAGELFF. Incomplete CDR3 DNA: TGTGCCAGCAGCTATCAGACTAGCGGCGCCGGGGAA.

This clone was counted ten times or more. Read sequence stops 3 residues before the CDR3 end, and the germline J gene provides the missing end. The V gene is TRBV28, the J gene TRBJ2-2; D is uncertain. Germline loops: CDR1 MDHEN, CDR2 SYDVKM. The germline V and J ends were trimmed by 7 bases and 3 bases, with 15 bases remaining between them. CDR3 length equals 15 residues. The CDR3 sequence is CASKWKFRDTGELFF. The DNA read from the CDR3 is TGTGCCAGCAAGTGGAAATTTCGGGACACCGGGGAG.

This clone was seen repeatedly, ten times or more. The DNA ends 3 residues before the CDR3 does, and the rest of the CDR3 is filled in from the germline J gene. The chain recombines TRBV19 with TRBJ2-3, with TRBD2 matching 8 bases. In germline, CDR1 is LNHDA, CDR2 SQIVND (reference sequence). V trimming: 9 bases; J trimming: 7 bases; junction bases outside the gene matches: 6. This CDR3 is 12 amino acids long. The CDR3 loop reads CASGGDRNTQYF. CDR3 bases read: TGTGCCAGCGGGGGGGATCGTAATACG. Full variable domain (missing parts from reference TRBV19 and TRBJ2-3): DGGITQSPKYLFRKEGQNVTLSCEQNLNHDAMYWYRQDPGQGLRLIYYSQIVNDFQKGDIAEGYSVSREKKESFPLTVTSAQKNPTAFYLCASGGDRNTQYFGPGTRLTVL.

This clone was seen a handful of times. The read ends 3 residues early relative to the CDR3; the germline J gene fills the gap. The chain is built from TRBV2 and TRBJ1-2; 7 bases are shared with TRBD1. The germline gives CDR1 SNHLY, CDR2 FYNNEI. CDR3 length: 13 residues. The CDR3 sequence is CASRGDSYNDYTF. The CDR3 DNA, read in part, is TGTGCCAGCAGGGGGGACAGCTACAATGAC.